These 28 T cell receptor beta chains were sequenced from one sample in a study of shared clonotypes between healthy human individuals. The protocol was immunoSEQ multiplex PCR, while the TCRdb copy is restricted to in-frame clones and leaves out a portion. Of more than 2 million clones listed, 90% to 97% are singletons. Sequencing input: naive CD4+ T cells sorted from blood. Subset in this sample: CD45RA+ positively selected. The source of these receptors is a man between 18 and 29 years old in good health.

As to this clone: This specimen includes other DNA sequences encoding the same CDR3. The V call is TRBV18, the J call TRBJ1-1; TRBD1 is a possible D gene (6 bases). Trimming took 3 bases from V and 1 from J, leaving 9 bases between them. Germline V lookup: CDR1 KGHSH, CDR2 LQKENI. The CDR3 runs 14 residues. CDR3 residues: CASSPSQGNTEAFF. The CDR3 DNA sequence: TGTGCCAGCTCACCCTCACAGGGGAACACTGAAGCTTTCTTT.

The rearrangement links TRBV10-2 to TRBJ2-3; 9 positions agree with TRBD2. This CDR3 contains 15 residues. Unmatched junction bases numbered 5, after V lost 7 bases and J lost 0 bases. Germline CDR1 WSHSY, CDR2 SAAADI. Here the CDR3 reads CASKDLAGSTDTQYF. The CDR3 DNA follows: TGCGCCAGCAAGGACCTAGCGGGAAGCACAGATACGCAGTATTTT.

The chain has TRBV11-3 and TRBJ2-7; TRBD1 agrees at 7 bases. The CDR3 totals 14 residues. Looked up from germline, CDR1 is SGHNT and CDR2 is YENEEA. Trimming removed 5 bases from V and 2 bases from J; junction bases left unmatched: 6. The CDR3 region is CASSHRDRAYEQYF. The CDR3 coding sequence is TGTGCCAGCAGCCACCGGGACAGAGCCTACGAGCAGTACTTC.

The DNA for the CDR3 is TGTGCCAGCAGCAACTACGAGCAGTACTTC. Amino acids: CASSNYEQYF. V and J are TRBV7-9 and TRBJ2-7; D remains ambiguous. Germline CDR1 SEHNR, CDR2 FQNEAQ (reference sequence). The V end was cut by 5 bases, the J end by 3 bases, with 2 bases between. The CDR3 has 10 residues.

The CDR3, as DNA: TGCGCCAGCAGCTTGCAGGGGACGAGCAATCAGCCCCAGCATTTT. This translates into CASSLQGTSNQPQHF. The rearrangement joins TRBV5-1 to TRBJ1-5; maybe TRBD1 (6 bases). The CDR3 has 15 amino acids. Germline V lookup: CDR1 SGHRS, CDR2 YFSETQ. Trimming left V 1 base short and J 1 base short, with 9 bases between.

The chain has TRBV18 and TRBJ2-3; D not certain. CDR1 KGHSH and CDR2 LQKENI come from the germline V gene. The V end was cut by 2 bases, the J end by 2 bases, with 11 bases between. This CDR3 is 15 amino acids long. This CDR3 is CASSPSEIVTDTQYF. The DNA of the CDR3 is TGTGCCAGCTCACCATCTGAGATAGTCACAGATACGCAGTATTTT.

The rearrangement links TRBV6-1 to TRBJ2-7, with D tentatively TRBD2 (6 bases). Germline V gives CDR1 MNHNS, CDR2 SASEGT. Trimming pared 4 bases from V and 2 bases from J, leaving 9 bases between. This CDR3 region has 13 residues. The CDR3 DNA reads TGTGCCAGCAGTGCCGGGGGAACCTACGAGCAGTACTTC. Amino acids: CASSAGGTYEQYF.

This chain uses TRBV9 with TRBJ2-3; D is possibly TRBD2 (6 bases). V gave up 2 bases and J gave up 3 bases, with 16 bases separating them. Germline V CDR1 and CDR2: SGDLS, YYNGEE. The CDR3 covers 16 residues. The CDR3 sequence is CASSVASVVGTDTQYF. Here the CDR3 DNA reads TGTGCCAGCAGCGTGGCTAGCGTGGTGGGGACAGATACGCAGTATTTT.

The chain uses TRBV7-9 and TRBJ1-1, with 7 bases fitting TRBD1. The germline V gene encodes CDR1 SEHNR and CDR2 FQNEAQ (reference sequence). CDR3 length equals 14 residues. Losses at the gene ends were 5 bases for V and 1 base for J; bases not matched to a gene: 4. The CDR3 DNA reads TGTGCCAGCAGCACCGGACAGGAGAACACTGAAGCTTTCTTT. It translates to CASSTGQENTEAFF.

The genes are TRBV13 and TRBJ2-7, with 9 positions matching TRBD2. J lost 4 bases, V lost 5 bases, and 12 bases had no gene match. The CDR3 is made up of 16 amino acids. CDR1 and CDR2 from the germline V gene are PRHDT and FYEKMQ (reference sequence). CDR3 loop: CASSPRSISGSYEQYF. CDR3 bases: TGTGCCAGCAGCCCCCGATCTATTAGCGGGAGTTACGAGCAGTACTTC.

The rearrangement links TRBV2 to TRBJ1-5; D not certain. CDR1 and CDR2 from the germline V gene are SNHLY and FYNNEI. Trimming removed 5 bases at V and 3 bases at J, with 14 bases between. The CDR3 totals 15 residues. The CDR3 loop is CASSSGPGINQPQHF. In nucleotides, the CDR3 is TGTGCCAGCAGTAGCGGGCCGGGAATCAATCAGCCCCAGCATTTT.

The rearrangement links TRBV6-1 to TRBJ2-7, with 9 bases identical to TRBD1. The CDR3 length is 16 residues. With V trimmed by 4 bases and J by 1 base, 8 bases remained unmatched. The germline CDR1 and CDR2 sequences are MNHNS and SASEGT. CDR3 nucleotides: TGTGCCAGCAGTGGGGGTAAGGGGACAGGGTCCTACGAGCAGTACTTC. Amino acids: CASSGGKGTGSYEQYF.

The genes are TRBV10-2 and TRBJ2-3, with 9 bases fitting TRBD2. V trimming: 6 bases; J trimming: 4 bases; junction bases outside the gene matches: 14. CDR1 is WSHSY, CDR2 SAAADI, per germline. CDR3 length equals 17 residues. CDR3 protein: CASRRGGSAGGADTQYF. Here the CDR3 DNA reads TGCGCCAGCAGGAGGGGGGGGTCAGCGGGAGGTGCAGATACGCAGTATTTT.

The chain joins TRBV28 to TRBJ2-7, with unresolved D. V was trimmed by 1 base and J by 5 bases, leaving 6 bases between them. There are 12 residues in the CDR3. Germline V gene sequence: CDR1 MDHEN, CDR2 SYDVKM. The CDR3 sequence is CASSLSAHEQYF. The CDR3 coding sequence is TGTGCCAGCAGTTTATCGGCACACGAGCAGTACTTC.

The chain recombines TRBV30 with TRBJ1-2; D is unresolved. The V and J ends lost 0 bases and 0 bases respectively, with 11 bases between them. The CDR3 contains 15 residues. Looked up from germline, CDR1 is GTSNPN and CDR2 is SVGIG (reference sequence). In nucleotides, the CDR3 is TGTGCCTGGAGTGTATCCATCGGGACTAACTATGGCTACACCTTC. This sequence encodes CAWSVSIGTNYGYTF.

Notes on this clone: The sample carries other DNA sequences with the same CDR3. The rearrangement links TRBV5-4 to TRBJ2-2, with D hard to call. Trimming took off 0 bases at V and 5 bases at J, with 11 bases between the two ends. The CDR3 has 15 amino acids. CDR1 is SGHNT, CDR2 YYREEE, per germline (reference sequence). CDR3 nucleotide sequence: TGTGCCAGCAGCTTGGATAGGGCAGGAACCGGGGAGCTGTTTTTT. Its protein is CASSLDRAGTGELFF.

This chain uses TRBV15 with TRBJ2-2; the D gene is possibly TRBD1 (5 bases). Germline V gene lookup returns CDR1 LNHNV and CDR2 YYDKDF (reference sequence). Trimming took off 1 base at V and 4 bases at J, with 7 bases between the two ends. The CDR3 is 14 residues long. The CDR3 protein is CATSRGGATGELFF. The CDR3, as DNA: TGTGCCACCAGCAGAGGTGGGGCCACCGGGGAGCTGTTTTTT.

This chain connects TRBV2 to TRBJ1-2; D is undetermined. In germline, CDR1 is SNHLY, CDR2 FYNNEI. Deletions cut 5 bases from V and 8 bases from J, with 24 bases between. CDR3 length: 16 residues. The CDR3 here is CASSPEMTIRRVGYTF. CDR3 DNA: TGTGCCAGCAGTCCTGAGATGACGATACGAAGGGTAGGCTACACCTTC.

This chain links TRBV4-1 with TRBJ2-7; possibly TRBD1 or TRBD2 for D (6 bases each). V was trimmed by 1 base and J by 0 bases, leaving 13 bases between them. In germline, CDR1 is MGHRA, CDR2 YSYEKL. The CDR3 covers 16 residues. The CDR3 loop reads CASSQGRGKSSYEQYF. The CDR3 DNA sequence: TGCGCCAGCAGCCAAGGGAGGGGGAAGTCCTCCTACGAGCAGTACTTC.

This clone has just one count. The chain employs TRBV19 and TRBJ2-7; TRBD2 is a possible D gene (5 bases). Trimming took off 4 bases at V and 5 bases at J, with 6 bases between the two ends. Per germline, CDR1 LNHDA and CDR2 SQIVND (reference sequence). The CDR3 is 11 amino acids. CDR3 sequence reads: CASSTGDEQYF. The CDR3 nucleotides are TGTGCCAGTAGTACCGGGGACGAGCAGTACTTC.

The rearrangement uses TRBV5-1 and TRBJ2-3; 12 bases are shared with TRBD2. The CDR3 consists of 17 residues. From germline, CDR1 is SGHRS and CDR2 YFSETQ. J was trimmed by 5 bases and V by 0 bases; bases with no gene match: 7. The CDR3: CASSLVASGRVGDTQYF. The CDR3 nucleotides read TGCGCCAGCAGCTTGGTCGCTAGCGGGAGGGTTGGAGATACGCAGTATTTT.

The count of this clone is one. The rearrangement joins TRBV30 to TRBJ1-4; a weak D match, TRBD1 (6 bases). The CDR3 runs 13 residues. The V gene lost 4 bases and the J gene lost 8 bases, with 14 bases spanning the gap. Germline lookup yields CDR1 GTSNPN and CDR2 SVGIG (reference sequence). This CDR3 reads CAWTGGTYEKLFF. For the CDR3, the DNA is TGTGCCTGGACGGGGGGCACCTACGAAAAACTGTTTTTT.

This chain links TRBV9 with TRBJ1-5; D might be TRBD1 (5 bases). CDR1 is SGDLS, CDR2 YYNGEE, per germline. V was cut by 7 bases and J by 3 bases, with 8 bases left in between. The CDR3 covers 12 residues. The CDR3 reads CASGRDNQPQHF. Written as DNA, the CDR3 is TGTGCCAGCGGCAGGGACAATCAGCCCCAGCATTTT.

The rearrangement links TRBV4-2 to TRBJ1-6; D remains ambiguous. The germline gives CDR1 LGHNA, CDR2 YNFKEQ. The length of the CDR3 is 15 residues. V dropped 0 bases and J dropped 6 bases, with 9 bases sitting between them. DNA of the CDR3: TGTGCCAGCAGCCAAGAAGGCGGTTTTAATTCACCCCTCCACTTT. Amino acid sequence: CASSQEGGFNSPLHF.

The gene calls are TRBV1 and TRBJ2-3; TRBD2 is taken as the D call from the table, unchecked against the DNA. TRBV1 is listed as a pseudogene. The CDR3 runs 19 residues. Here the CDR3 reads CTSSHRTSGGLTSTDTQYF. CDR3 nucleotides: TGCACCAGCAGCCACCGGACTAGCGGGGGACTAACTAGCACAGATACGCAGTATTTT.

The rearrangement uses TRBV19 and TRBJ2-7; a possible D gene is TRBD1 (5 bases). The germline V gene encodes CDR1 LNHDA and CDR2 SQIVND (reference sequence). V was shortened by 5 bases and J by 5 bases, with 10 bases between the two germline ends. The CDR3 covers 12 residues. CDR3 bases: TGTGCCAGTAGTGTCCAGGGCGACGAGCAGTACTTC. Translating it yields CASSVQGDEQYF.

The genes are TRBV18 and TRBJ2-5, with D possibly TRBD1 on 5 matching bases. The V and J ends lost 4 bases and 1 base respectively, with 13 bases between them. This CDR3 is 15 amino acids long. From germline, CDR1 is KGHSH and CDR2 LQKENI. This CDR3 reads CASSRSTGFQETQYF. In DNA, the CDR3 is TGTGCCAGCTCACGGAGTACAGGTTTCCAAGAGACCCAGTACTTC. Variable domain in full (rest from reference TRBV18 and TRBJ2-5): NAGVMQNPRHLVRRRGQEARLRCSPMKGHSHVYWYRQLPEEGLKFMVYLQKENIIDESGMPKERFSAEFPKEGPSILRIQQVVRGDSAAYFCASSRSTGFQETQYFGPGTRLLVL.

For this clone: The junction and the germline gene differ at one end; a read error may be behind it. The chain combines TRBV11-1 with TRBJ1-6; TRBD1 might be the D (5 bases). Per germline, CDR1 SGHAT and CDR2 FQDESV (reference sequence). The CDR3 consists of 18 residues. The DNA of the CDR3 is TGTGCCAGCAGCTTAGAGCGAATGGGGACCTCCAATAATTCACCCCTCCACTTT. Translating it yields CASSLERMGTSNNSPLHF.